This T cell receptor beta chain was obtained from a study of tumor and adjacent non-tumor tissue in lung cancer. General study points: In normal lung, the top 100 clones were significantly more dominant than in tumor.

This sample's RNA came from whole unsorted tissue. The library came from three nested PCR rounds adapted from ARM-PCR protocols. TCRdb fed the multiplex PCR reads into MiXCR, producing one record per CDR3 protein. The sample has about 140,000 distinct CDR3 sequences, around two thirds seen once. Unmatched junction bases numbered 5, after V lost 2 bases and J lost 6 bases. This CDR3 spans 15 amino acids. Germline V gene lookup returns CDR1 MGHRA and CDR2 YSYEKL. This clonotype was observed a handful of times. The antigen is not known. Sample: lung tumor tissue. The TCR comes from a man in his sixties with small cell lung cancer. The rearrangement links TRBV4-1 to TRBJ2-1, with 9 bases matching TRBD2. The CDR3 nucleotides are TGCGCCAGCAGCCAACCTAGCGGGGTATTCAATGAGCAGTTCTTC. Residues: CASSQPSGVFNEQFF.